Below, 30 T cell receptor beta chains from the same sample are listed, as sequenced in a study of neurological immune-mediated disorders. TCRdb reprocessed the 5' RACE reads with MiXCR, giving one entry per CDR3 protein. Of tens of thousands of distinct CDR3 sequences in the sample, more than 15% were seen once. Sequencing used PBMCs. Every receptor here comes from a woman aged 40 to 50 in good health.

This clonotype showed up many times. The DNA of the CDR3 is TGTGCCAGCAGGGTCCCGGGGAACCAAGAGACCCAGTACTTC. Translation: CASRVPGNQETQYF. This chain uses TRBV6-2 or TRBV6-3 with TRBJ2-5; possibly TRBD2 for D (5 bases). Germline assignment: CDR1 MNHEY and CDR2 SVGEGT. V gave up 6 bases and J gave up 0 bases, with 11 bases separating them. The CDR3 length is 14 residues.

The sample holds many counts of this clonotype. The V gene is TRBV27, the J gene TRBJ2-7, with no clear D. This CDR3 has 14 residues. V lost 1 base and J lost 0, with 7 bases in between. CDR1 is MNHEY, CDR2 SMNVEV, per germline (reference sequence). The DNA of the CDR3 is TGTGCCAGCAGTTTATTAGGCAACTCCTACGAGCAGTACTTC. Protein product: CASSLLGNSYEQYF.

This clonotype was recorded a few times. This chain uses TRBV6-1 with TRBJ2-5; D call uncertain. Germline-derived CDR1 and CDR2 are MNHNS and SASEGT. Trimming removed 1 base from V and 3 bases from J, with 9 bases in between. The CDR3 is made up of 14 amino acids. The chain's CDR3 is CASSEGVGEETQYF. The CDR3 DNA sequence: TGTGCCAGCAGTGAAGGGGTTGGGGAAGAGACCCAGTACTTC.

The table lists this clonotype with many counts. The chain couples TRBV6-6 to TRBJ2-1, with 9 bases identical to TRBD2. Looked up from germline, CDR1 is MNHNY and CDR2 is SVGAGI (reference sequence). The junction had 12 bases not matched to a gene; V was cut back by 8 bases and J by 7 bases. The CDR3 contains 15 residues. Written as DNA, the CDR3 is TGTGCCAGCCGTACGAGACTAGCGGCTAAGAATGAGCAGTTCTTC. This codes for CASRTRLAAKNEQFF.

This clonotype showed up many times. The chain links TRBV4-2 to TRBJ1-6, with D possibly being TRBD1 (5 bases). The CDR3 is 15 amino acids. V lost 0 bases and J lost 10, with 13 bases in between. Germline values: CDR1 LGHNA, CDR2 YNFKEQ. The CDR3 bases are TGTGCCAGCAGCCAAGACCAGGGCTCAGGATCACCCCTCCACTTT. This codes for CASSQDQGSGSPLHF.

This clonotype was observed at least ten times. This chain joins TRBV5-6 and TRBJ2-5, with D possibly being TRBD1 (6 bases). Germline CDR1 SGHDT, CDR2 YYEEEE. The CDR3 contains 14 residues. Trimming took off 2 bases at V and 3 bases at J, with 11 bases between the two ends. CDR3 sequence reads: CASSLGQLKETQYF. In nucleotides, the CDR3 is TGTGCCAGCAGCTTAGGACAGCTAAAAGAGACCCAGTACTTC. The full variable domain, completed using reference TRBV5-6 and TRBJ2-5, is DAGVTQSPTHLIKTRGQQVTLRCSPKSGHDTVSWYQQALGQGPQFIFQYYEEEERQRGNFPDRFSGHQFPNYSSELNVNALLLGDSALYLCASSLGQLKETQYFGPGTRLLVL.

Many counts were recorded for this clonotype. Compared with germline, one end of the junction differs, possibly owing to a read error. V is TRBV6-2 or TRBV6-3 and J is TRBJ1-5; weak D call: TRBD1 (5 bases). Germline V gene sequence: CDR1 MNHEY, CDR2 SVGEGT. This CDR3 has 11 residues. The CDR3 loop reads CAGRVDQPQHF. In DNA form, the CDR3 reads TGTGCCGGCAGGGTCGATCAGCCCCAGCATTTT.

This clonotype showed up many times. The rearrangement joins TRBV12-3 or TRBV12-4 to TRBJ2-6; D possibly matches TRBD1 or TRBD2 (5 bases each). This CDR3 comprises 19 residues. Deletions cut 5 bases from V and 2 bases from J, with 22 bases between. CDR3 DNA: TGTGCCAGCAGTCCACGCCCTAACGGGGCGGATGCTGGGGCCAACGTCCTGACTTTC. Translation gives CASSPRPNGADAGANVLTF.

This clonotype was observed many times. This chain joins TRBV20-1 and TRBJ2-3, with 10 bases fitting TRBD2. V lost 6 bases to trimming and J lost 0 bases; unmatched junction nucleotides: 9. The CDR3 sequence is 16 residues long. The germline V gene encodes CDR1 DFQATT and CDR2 SNEGSKA (reference sequence). CDR3 DNA: TGCAGTGCATTGCCGGGACTAGCGACTAGCACAGATACGCAGTATTTT. Its translation: CSALPGLATSTDTQYF.

This clonotype was seen repeatedly, ten times or more. V gene TRBV5-5 combines with J gene TRBJ2-3; D might be TRBD1 or TRBD2, each matching 5 bases. The germline gives CDR1 SGHKS, CDR2 YYEKEE (reference sequence). Trimming removed 1 base at V and 8 bases at J, with 20 bases between. This CDR3 contains 16 residues. CDR3 in DNA: TGTGCCAGCAGCTTGCTAGCAATTGGGATACAGGTTACGCAGTATTTT. Its translation: CASSLLAIGIQVTQYF.

This clonotype was seen a few times. This rearrangement joins TRBV2 to TRBJ2-1, with 10 bases lining up with TRBD1. The CDR3 contains 15 residues. V trimming: 4 bases; J trimming: 3 bases; junction bases outside the gene matches: 3. CDR1 is SNHLY and CDR2 is FYNNEI in the germline V gene. CDR3 sequence (DNA): TGTGCCAGCAGTGTTCGGACAGGGGGCTACAATGAGCAGTTCTTC. This translates into CASSVRTGGYNEQFF.

The table lists this clonotype with many counts. The chain joins TRBV4-1 to TRBJ1-3; no clear D. Trimming removed 4 bases from V and 0 bases from J, with 10 bases in between. Germline V gene lookup returns CDR1 MGHRA and CDR2 YSYEKL. This CDR3 spans 15 amino acids. CDR3 nucleotide sequence: TGCGCCAGCAGCCCCCCGGTCCCCTCTGGAAACACCATATATTTT. Translation: CASSPPVPSGNTIYF.

This clonotype was counted a few times. The J gene is TRBJ1-1, the V gene TRBV7-2, with TRBD1 as a possible D gene (5 bases). The CDR3 is 14 amino acids. The V gene lost 1 base and the J gene lost 8 bases, with 14 bases spanning the gap. Germline CDR1 and CDR2: SGHTA and FQGNSA. Here the CDR3 DNA reads TGTGCCAGCAGCTTAGTTCGCGTTAGGGACGAAGCTTTCTTT. It codes for CASSLVRVRDEAFF.

This clonotype was observed at least ten times. The chain combines TRBV4-1 with TRBJ1-4; TRBD1 is a possible D gene (5 bases). Trimming cost V 0 bases and J 7 bases, with 15 bases left between them. Looked up from germline, CDR1 is MGHRA and CDR2 is YSYEKL. The CDR3 sequence is 16 residues long. CDR3 DNA: TGCGCCAGCAGCCAAGAAACGGGGGTCTTTGGTGAAAAACTGTTTTTT. Translation: CASSQETGVFGEKLFF.

This clonotype was observed at least ten times. The CDR3 sequence is CSAQSERTSGVNEQFF. CDR3 DNA: TGCAGTGCTCAAAGCGAAAGGACTAGCGGGGTAAATGAGCAGTTCTTC. The chain recombines TRBV20-1 with TRBJ2-1, with 12 bases that match TRBD2. Trimming took 5 bases from V and 7 from J; bases not matched to a gene: 12. Germline assignment: CDR1 DFQATT and CDR2 SNEGSKA (reference sequence). This CDR3 has 16 amino acids.

This clonotype appeared many times. The chain recombines TRBV20-1 with TRBJ1-2; TRBD1 is a possible D gene (6 bases). The CDR3 loop spans 17 amino acids. Trimming shortened V by 3 bases and J by 2 bases, and 22 bases separated the two germline ends. The germline V gene has CDR1 DFQATT and CDR2 SNEGSKA (reference sequence). As DNA, the CDR3 is TGCAGTGCTAGCGCGCTCCAGGACAGAGGGGACAACTATGGCTACACCTTC. Its translation: CSASALQDRGDNYGYTF.

This clonotype came up many times. A much more abundant neighbour one base away suggests this may be a read error. In nucleotides, the CDR3 is TGCAGTGCTAGACTAGCGGGGGGCCTCAATGAGCAGTTCTTC. Amino acid sequence: CSARLAGGLNEQFF. The chain links TRBV20-1 to TRBJ2-1, with TRBD2 identical over 11 bases. The germline V gene has CDR1 DFQATT and CDR2 SNEGSKA (reference sequence). J was trimmed by 6 bases and V by 2 bases; bases with no gene match: 3. The CDR3 totals 14 residues.

As to this clonotype: A clone one base away is much larger, so this may be a read error. This chain uses TRBV10-3 with TRBJ2-1; 7 bases match TRBD1. The trim removed 2 bases at V and 8 bases at J, leaving 12 bases unmatched. Germline lookup yields CDR1 ENHRY and CDR2 SYGVKD. The CDR3 has 16 residues. CDR3 nucleotides: TGTGCCATCAGTGAGGGAGGTGAAAGGGGGCACGATGAGCAGTTCTTC. Translating it yields CAISEGGERGHDEQFF.

This clonotype was counted at least ten times. The chain employs TRBV5-1 and TRBJ1-1, with D possibly being TRBD1 (5 bases). Trimming shortened V by 5 bases and J by 1 base, and 9 bases separated the two germline ends. Germline CDR1 is SGHRS and CDR2 is YFSETQ. This CDR3 spans 13 amino acids. The CDR3 region has the DNA TGCGCCAGCAGTGACAGCCAGAACACTGAAGCTTTCTTT. Amino acid sequence: CASSDSQNTEAFF. The variable domain in full, completed from reference TRBV5-1 and TRBJ1-1, reads KAGVTQTPRYLIKTRGQQVTLSCSPISGHRSVSWYQQTPGQGLQFLFEYFSETQRNKGNFPGRFSGRQFSNSRSEMNVSTLELGDSALYLCASSDSQNTEAFFGQGTRLTVV.

This clonotype is a singleton in its sample. This sequence joins TRBV5-1 and TRBJ1-4; D perhaps matches TRBD1 (6 bases). This CDR3 is built from 16 residues. The V gene's germline CDR1 is SGHRS and CDR2 YFSETQ. V was clipped by 5 bases and J by 5 bases, with 19 bases between them. The CDR3 is CASRFYRGATNEKLFF. CDR3 sequence (DNA): TGCGCCAGCAGATTCTATAGGGGGGCGACAAATGAAAAACTGTTTTTT.

This clonotype was observed many times. This chain uses TRBV28 with TRBJ1-2, with 9 bases that match TRBD1. The CDR3 spans 14 residues. The V gene end was trimmed by 7 bases and the J gene end by 3 bases; junction bases not matched to a gene: 6. From germline, CDR1 is MDHEN and CDR2 SYDVKM. The DNA for the CDR3 is TGTGCCAGCAATCGACAGGGGGAAGACTATGGCTACACCTTC. Its translation is CASNRQGEDYGYTF.

This clonotype was found many times. V is TRBV12-3 or TRBV12-4 and J is TRBJ2-3; D unresolved. CDR3 size: 15 residues. Trimming removed 6 bases at V and 2 bases at J, with 15 bases between. CDR3 DNA sequence: TGTGCCAGCAGCCTGGGTCTGAGCAACACAGATACGCAGTATTTT. Translation gives CASSLGLSNTDTQYF.

This clonotype was counted ten times or more. The J gene is TRBJ2-2, the V gene TRBV5-1, with D perhaps matching TRBD1 or TRBD2 (6 bases each). CDR1 is SGHRS and CDR2 is YFSETQ in the germline V gene. The CDR3 runs to 16 residues. V was trimmed by 0 bases and J by 5 bases, leaving 14 bases between them. For the CDR3, the DNA is TGCGCCAGCAGCTTGGACCAGGGGAGGCGAACCGGGGAGCTGTTTTTT. This encodes CASSLDQGRRTGELFF.

This clonotype was found many times. The chain combines TRBV7-9 with TRBJ2-5; D is unclear. The CDR3 spans 17 residues. Germline-derived CDR1 and CDR2 are SEHNR and FQNEAQ (reference sequence). The V and J ends lost 1 base and 1 base respectively, with 16 bases between them. CDR3 bases: TGTGCCAGCAGCTTAGGGGTGGTAGAAGAAGCCCAAGAGACCCAGTACTTC. This translates into CASSLGVVEEAQETQYF.

This clonotype was observed at least ten times. The V gene is TRBV5-1, the J gene TRBJ2-5; D is unresolved. V was pared by 4 bases and J by 4 bases, with 11 bases between. Germline assignment: CDR1 SGHRS and CDR2 YFSETQ. The CDR3 sequence is 13 residues long. The CDR3 nucleotides are TGCGCCAGCAGCCCGGAGCTCGCAGAGACCCAGTACTTC. This encodes CASSPELAETQYF.

This clonotype was found many times. The chain has TRBV20-1 and TRBJ2-3, with 11 bases fitting TRBD2. With 6 bases clipped from V and 0 bases from J, the junction kept 2 bases outside the gene matches. The CDR3 is 14 amino acids. Per the germline V gene, CDR1 is DFQATT and CDR2 is SNEGSKA (reference sequence). The CDR3 spells CSALAGGSTDTQYF. In DNA, the CDR3 is TGCAGTGCCCTAGCGGGGGGAAGCACAGATACGCAGTATTTT.

Many counts were recorded for this clonotype. V usage is TRBV14 and J usage is TRBJ1-2, with TRBD1 identical over 9 bases. CDR3 length equals 15 residues. With V trimmed by 0 bases and J by 5 bases, 4 bases remained unmatched. CDR1 SGHDN and CDR2 FVKESK come from the germline V gene. The CDR3, as DNA: TGTGCCAGCAGCCAAGATCGGACAGGGGCTTATGGCTACACCTTC. Its translation is CASSQDRTGAYGYTF.

This clonotype occurred a few times. DNA of the CDR3: TGTGCCAGCAGCTTAGGGGACAGGCCTGGGGGAGACACTGAAGCTTTCTTT. This gives the protein CASSLGDRPGGDTEAFF. The V gene is TRBV7-8, the J gene TRBJ1-1; 8 bases match TRBD1. The CDR3 loop spans 17 amino acids. V gave up 1 base and J gave up 3 bases; unmatched junction bases: 10. Germline CDR1 and CDR2: SGHVS and FQNEAQ.

As regards this clonotype: Since a much larger clone is just one base distant, this may be a read error. V is TRBV20-1 and J is TRBJ2-5, with a weak D call TRBD1 (6 bases). V shed 4 bases and J shed 4 bases, with 25 bases lying between them. CDR3 length: 17 residues. Germline V gene lookup returns CDR1 DFQATT and CDR2 SNEGSKA (reference sequence). The CDR3 DNA reads TGCAGTGCTACCAGGGGCCTAATCCAGGTCAGACGAGAGACCCAGTACTTC. It yields the protein CSATRGLIQVRRETQYF.

This clonotype was picked up a small number of times. Germline and junction disagree at one end, which may indicate a read error. The chain carries TRBV11-2 and TRBJ2-7, with 7 bases identical to TRBD1. CDR3 size: 13 residues. Germline V gene sequence: CDR1 SGHAT, CDR2 FQNNGV. CDR3 amino acids: CASSSRGRGEQYF. CDR3 DNA sequence: TGCGCCAGCAGCTCTAGGGGCAGGGGGGAGCAGTACTTC. Combining the CDR3 with reference TRBV11-2 and TRBJ2-7 gives the whole variable domain EAGVAQSPRYKIIEKRQSVAFWCNPISGHATLYWYQQILGQGPKLLIQFQNNGVVDDSQLPKDRFSAERLKGVDSTLKIQPAKLEDSAVYLCASSSRGRGEQYFGPGTRLTVT.